Each of the 10 T cell receptor beta chains below was sequenced from the same sample in a study of shared clonotypes between healthy human individuals. It was CD45RO-negative cells, positively selected for CCR7, that made up naive CD8 cells, with terminally differentiated effector memory CD45RA+ cells excluded. The method was immunoSEQ multiplex PCR; TCRdb's version includes in-frame clones alone and lacks a portion of them. This table holds around 2,000,000 clones, about 92% found once. Sequencing input: naive CD8+ T cells from PBMCs. All receptors come from a man aged 18 to 29 in good health. Some clones in this sample may be carry-over from other donors' samples.

The gene calls are TRBV4-3 and TRBJ2-3; TRBD2 aligns across 8 bases. V lost 0 bases and J lost 5; bases outside the gene matches: 7. The CDR3 covers 16 residues. Germline lookup yields CDR1 LGHNA and CDR2 YSLEER. The DNA for the CDR3 is TGCGCCAGCAGCCAAGATCGGGCTAGCGGGTTAGATACGCAGTATTTT. Its protein is CASSQDRASGLDTQYF.

The V call is TRBV4-1, the J call TRBJ2-5, with TRBD2 matching over 11 bases. This CDR3 has 16 residues. Germline CDR1 reads MGHRA; CDR2 reads YSYEKL. With V trimmed by 0 bases and J by 5 bases, 5 bases remained unmatched. The CDR3 bases are TGCGCCAGCAGCCAAGATCCCACTAGCGGGAGTGAGACCCAGTACTTC. Protein sequence: CASSQDPTSGSETQYF.

The rearrangement links TRBV7-2 to TRBJ1-5; D is undetermined. Germline CDR1 is SGHTA and CDR2 is FQGNSA. CDR3 length: 14 amino acids. V lost 3 bases and J 6 bases, leaving 12 bases between the germline ends. The CDR3 is CASSFGEEAQPQHF. Written as DNA, the CDR3 is TGTGCCAGCAGCTTTGGGGAGGAAGCTCAGCCCCAGCATTTT. The full variable domain, rest sourced from reference TRBV7-2 and TRBJ1-5, is GAGVSQSPSNKVTEKGKDVELRCDPISGHTALYWYRQSLGQGLEFLIYFQGNSAPDKSGLPSDRFSAERTGGSVSTLTIQRTQQEDSAVYLCASSFGEEAQPQHFGDGTRLSIL.

The chain uses TRBV27 and TRBJ1-5; D is perhaps TRBD1 (5 bases). Germline V gene lookup returns CDR1 MNHEY and CDR2 SMNVEV (reference sequence). Trimming took off 6 bases at V and 4 bases at J, with 16 bases between the two ends. The length of the CDR3 is 15 residues. This CDR3 is CASRTMGGGNQPQHF. CDR3 coding DNA: TGTGCCAGCAGGACAATGGGGGGTGGTAATCAGCCCCAGCATTTT.

The chain has TRBV5-4 and TRBJ2-7; 10 bases match TRBD1. V shed 3 bases, J shed 0 bases, and the junction held 3 bases outside the gene matches. The length of the CDR3 is 15 residues. Germline CDR1 SGHNT, CDR2 YYREEE (reference sequence). CDR3 region: CASSWRDRGSYEQYF. CDR3 DNA sequence: TGTGCCAGCAGCTGGAGGGACAGGGGCTCCTACGAGCAGTACTTC.

The J gene is TRBJ1-5, the V gene TRBV4-3; 9 positions agree with TRBD1. CDR3 length: 15 residues. J was trimmed by 5 bases and V by 0 bases; bases with no gene match: 2. The germline V gene encodes CDR1 LGHNA and CDR2 YSLEER. The CDR3 region has the DNA TGCGCCAGCAGCCAAGATGGGACAGGGTATCAGCCCCAGCATTTT. Translated, it gives CASSQDGTGYQPQHF.

Remarks on this clone: An end of the junction does not agree with germline; a read error may underlie this. This chain links TRBV7-3 with TRBJ2-7; the D gene could be TRBD1 or TRBD2 (6 bases each). This CDR3 is 15 amino acids long. Germline V gene lookup returns CDR1 SGHTA and CDR2 FQGTGA. The CDR3 DNA sequence: TGCGCCAGCAGCCACCTCTTTCCGGGGGCGCCCCAGCAGTACTTC. Amino acids: CASSHLFPGAPQQYF.

The chain is built from TRBV7-9 and TRBJ1-1; 7 bases match TRBD1. The length of the CDR3 is 16 residues. V lost 5 bases, J lost 0 bases, and 9 bases stayed unmatched. Germline V gives CDR1 SEHNR, CDR2 FQNEAQ (reference sequence). The chain's CDR3 is CASSPRQGHMNTEAFF. The CDR3 nucleotides are TGTGCCAGCAGCCCAAGACAGGGACACATGAACACTGAAGCTTTCTTT.

The chain combines TRBV6-1 with TRBJ2-1; tentative D call: TRBD2 (6 bases). From germline, CDR1 is MNHNS and CDR2 SASEGT. V was shortened by 5 bases and J by 9 bases, with 17 bases between the two germline ends. CDR3 length: 14 residues. DNA for the CDR3: TGTGCCAGCAGTACCGCCTCTAGCGTTCGTGAGCAGTTCTTC. Translating it yields CASSTASSVREQFF.

The genes are TRBV4-1 and TRBJ1-2; D might be TRBD1 (5 bases). The V end was cut by 4 bases, the J end by 2 bases, with 14 bases between. The CDR3 extends over 15 amino acids. CDR1 is MGHRA and CDR2 is YSYEKL in the germline V gene. The CDR3 DNA is TGCGCCAGCAGCCCAGATGGGGGAGTGAACTATGGCTACACCTTC. Translated, it gives CASSPDGGVNYGYTF.